The following is a T cell receptor (beta chain) sequence with its context. This entry belongs to a study of shared clonotypes between healthy human individuals. Deep was the level at which the assay was run. The sorted-subset replicate PCRs were given roughly 190 ng DNA, which is about 29,000 T cell genomes. TCRdb keeps only in-frame clones here, not all; method: immunoSEQ multiplex PCR. This table holds about 960,000 clones, 70% to 85% found once. The CDR3 is 16 residues long. Losses at the gene ends were 7 bases for V and 4 bases for J; bases not matched to a gene: 15. Per germline, CDR1 SNHLY and CDR2 FYNNEI.

This TCR came from a young man in good health. The sequenced sample consisted of memory CD4+ T cells sorted from blood. Documented subset: CD45RA-negative fraction. V is TRBV2 and J is TRBJ1-2, with 7 bases lining up with TRBD1. The CDR3 protein is CASTEGTGALGYGYTF. CDR3 nucleotides: TGTGCCAGCACCGAAGGCACAGGGGCCTTGGGCTATGGCTACACCTTC.